The TCR beta chain under discussion was sequenced for a study of T cells in Graves' hyperthyroidism and ophthalmopathy. The TCR beta CDR3 regions underwent amplification using RNA transcripts as the source. HTBI primers were used for first-round RT-PCR of the TCR CDR3. TCRdb processed the multiplex PCR reads anew with MiXCR; each CDR3 protein has one entry. The sample includes about 510,000 distinct CDR3 sequences, roughly 45% seen only once; the top ten take about 40%. About this clonotype: Its cognate antigen is unknown.

Trimming stripped 2 bases from V and 9 bases from J, with 22 bases between. The CDR3 is 16 residues long. Germline CDR1 reads SGHTA; CDR2 reads FQGTGA. Findings of the study overall: Most thyroid clonotypes with frequency above 0.001 were detected in blood. Through a model of 13 V-J features, ophthalmopathy was separated from stable hyperthyroidism.

Patients having uncontrolled infection, another autoimmune disease, pregnancy or lactation were not included. Diagnostic decisions used clinical symptoms, serum thyroxine and TRAb, thyroid ultrasound and orbital computed tomography. Sequencing input: peripheral blood or thyroid tissue (not recorded which). The chain has TRBV7-3 and TRBJ2-5, with a tentative D call TRBD2 (6 bases). This TCR derives from an adult woman with Graves' disease, either hyperthyroidism or ophthalmopathy (not recorded which). The DNA for the CDR3 is TGTGCCAGCAGCTTAGTCCCGGGACTGGATAATGTGGCCCAGTACTTC. This codes for CASSLVPGLDNVAQYF.